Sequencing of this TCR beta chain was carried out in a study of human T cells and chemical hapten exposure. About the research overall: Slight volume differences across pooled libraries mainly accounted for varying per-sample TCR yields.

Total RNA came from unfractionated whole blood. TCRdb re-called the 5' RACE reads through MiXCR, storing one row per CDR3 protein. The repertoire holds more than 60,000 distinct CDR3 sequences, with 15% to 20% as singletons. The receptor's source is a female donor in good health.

The CDR3 is CASSLFFFRQKNTEAFF. The CDR3 nucleotides read TGTGCCAGCAGTTTATTCTTTTTTCGACAGAAGAACACTGAAGCTTTCTTT. V and J are TRBV28 and TRBJ1-1; maybe TRBD1 (5 bases). Between the trimmed V and J ends, which lost 1 base and 1 base, there was a span of 16 bases. CDR3 length: 17 amino acids. Per the germline V gene, CDR1 is MDHEN and CDR2 is SYDVKM.